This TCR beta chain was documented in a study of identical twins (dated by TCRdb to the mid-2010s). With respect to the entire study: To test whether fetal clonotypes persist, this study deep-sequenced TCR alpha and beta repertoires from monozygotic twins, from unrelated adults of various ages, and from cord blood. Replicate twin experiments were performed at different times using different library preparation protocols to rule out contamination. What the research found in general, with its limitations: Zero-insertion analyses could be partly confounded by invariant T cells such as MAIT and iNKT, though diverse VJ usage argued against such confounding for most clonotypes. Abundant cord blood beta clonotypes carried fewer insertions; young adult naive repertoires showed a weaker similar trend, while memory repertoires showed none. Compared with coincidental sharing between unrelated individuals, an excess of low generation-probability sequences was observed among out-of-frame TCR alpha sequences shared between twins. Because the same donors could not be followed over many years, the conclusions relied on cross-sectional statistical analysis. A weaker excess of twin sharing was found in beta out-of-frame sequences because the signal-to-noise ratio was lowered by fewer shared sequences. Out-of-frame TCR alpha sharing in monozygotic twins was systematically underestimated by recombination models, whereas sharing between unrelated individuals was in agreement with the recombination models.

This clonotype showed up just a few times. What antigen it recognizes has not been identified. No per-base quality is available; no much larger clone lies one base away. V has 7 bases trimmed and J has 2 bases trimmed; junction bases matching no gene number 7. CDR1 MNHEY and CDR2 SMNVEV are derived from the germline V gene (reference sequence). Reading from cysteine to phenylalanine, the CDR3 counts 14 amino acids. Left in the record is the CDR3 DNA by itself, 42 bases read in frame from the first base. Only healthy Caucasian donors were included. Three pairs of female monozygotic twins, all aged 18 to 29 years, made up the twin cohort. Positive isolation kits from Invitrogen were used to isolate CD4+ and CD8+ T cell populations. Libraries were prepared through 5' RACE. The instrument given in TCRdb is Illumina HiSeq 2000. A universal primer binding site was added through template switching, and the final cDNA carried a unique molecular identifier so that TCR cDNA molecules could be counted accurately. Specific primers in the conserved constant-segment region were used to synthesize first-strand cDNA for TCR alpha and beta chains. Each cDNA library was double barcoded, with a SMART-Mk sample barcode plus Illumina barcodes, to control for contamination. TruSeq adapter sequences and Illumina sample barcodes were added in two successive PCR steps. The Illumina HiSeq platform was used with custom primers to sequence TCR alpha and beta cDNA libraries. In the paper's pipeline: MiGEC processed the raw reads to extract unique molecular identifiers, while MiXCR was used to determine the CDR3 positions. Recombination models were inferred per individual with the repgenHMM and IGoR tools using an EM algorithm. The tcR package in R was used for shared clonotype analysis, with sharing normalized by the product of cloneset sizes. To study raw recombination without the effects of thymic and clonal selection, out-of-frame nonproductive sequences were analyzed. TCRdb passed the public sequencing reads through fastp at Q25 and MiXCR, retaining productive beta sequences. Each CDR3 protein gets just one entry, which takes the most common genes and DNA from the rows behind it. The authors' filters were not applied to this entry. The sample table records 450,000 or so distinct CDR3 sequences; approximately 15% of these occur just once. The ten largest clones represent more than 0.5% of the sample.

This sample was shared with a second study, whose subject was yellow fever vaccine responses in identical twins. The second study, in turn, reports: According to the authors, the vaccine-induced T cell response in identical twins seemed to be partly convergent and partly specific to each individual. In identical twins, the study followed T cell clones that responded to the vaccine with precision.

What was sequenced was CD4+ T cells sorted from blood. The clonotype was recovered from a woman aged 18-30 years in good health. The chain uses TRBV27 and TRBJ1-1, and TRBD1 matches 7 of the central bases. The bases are TGTGCCAGCATACGGACAGGTGCAAACACTGAAGCTTTCTTT. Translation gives CASIRTGANTEAFF.